Listed below are T cell receptor beta chains from one sample, sequenced in a study of technical replicates of blood from a handful of donors. Here immunoSEQ multiplex PCR was the method, and the copy in TCRdb shows in-frame clones only, minus some. Of about 78,000 clones in the sample, approximately 93% were seen once. The sequencing input was T cells isolated from PBMCs. These receptors came from a human donor in good health. The CDR3 runs from the conserved cysteine through the conserved F or W. A D gene is named only where the DNA matches it firmly. Expanded clones are given a class, and other clones once, few, many or no size at all.

CDR3 length: 14; V gene: TRBV27; D gene: NA; clone size: NA; J gene: TRBJ2-2; CDR3 protein: CATLRTANTGELFF; CDR3 DNA: TGTGCCACCCTAAGGACAGCGAACACCGGGGAGCTGTTTTTT
CDR3 length: 15; V gene: TRBV7-9; D gene: TRBD2; clone size: NA; J gene: TRBJ2-7; CDR3 protein: CASSQLAGAFYEQYF; CDR3 DNA: TGTGCCAGCAGCCAATTAGCGGGAGCGTTTTACGAGCAGTACTTC
CDR3 length: 15; V gene: TRBV6-1; D gene: TRBD2; clone size: NA; J gene: TRBJ2-7; CDR3 protein: CASLLTSLSSYEQYF; CDR3 DNA: TGTGCCAGCCTACTGACTAGCCTGAGCTCCTACGAGCAGTACTTC
CDR3 length: 17; V gene: TRBV5-1; D gene: TRBD2; clone size: NA; J gene: TRBJ2-7; CDR3 protein: CASTLSPGLANSYEQYF; CDR3 DNA: TGCGCCAGCACCCTATCACCGGGACTAGCAAATTCCTACGAGCAGTACTTC
CDR3 length: 14; V gene: TRBV7-2; D gene: NA; clone size: NA; J gene: TRBJ2-7; CDR3 protein: CASSLWREGDEQYF; CDR3 DNA: TGTGCCAGCTCACTATGGCGGGAAGGCGATGAGCAGTACTTC
CDR3 length: 13; V gene: TRBV29-1; D gene: NA; clone size: NA; J gene: TRBJ2-1; CDR3 protein: CSVGPSGSYEQFF; CDR3 DNA: TGCAGCGTCGGTCCTTCTGGGAGCTATGAGCAGTTCTTC
CDR3 length: 16; V gene: TRBV18; D gene: TRBD1; clone size: NA; J gene: TRBJ1-2; CDR3 protein: CASSPLGQGKDYGYTF; CDR3 DNA: TGTGCCAGCTCACCACTAGGACAGGGTAAAGACTATGGCTACACCTTC
CDR3 length: 13; V gene: TRBV13; D gene: NA; clone size: NA; J gene: TRBJ2-7; CDR3 protein: CASSIIALKEQYF; CDR3 DNA: TGTGCCAGCAGCATAATAGCGCTAAAGGAGCAGTACTTC
CDR3 length: 12; V gene: TRBV19; D gene: NA; clone size: few; J gene: TRBJ1-1; CDR3 protein: CASSVESTEAFF; CDR3 DNA: TGTGCCAGTAGTGTCGAGTCCACTGAAGCTTTCTTT
CDR3 length: 17; V gene: TRBV11-3; D gene: NA; clone size: NA; J gene: TRBJ2-3; CDR3 protein: CASSPFISPTGTDTQYF; CDR3 DNA: TGTGCCAGCAGCCCATTCATCTCCCCTACGGGCACAGATACGCAGTATTTT
CDR3 length: 14; V gene: TRBV6-4; D gene: NA; clone size: NA; J gene: TRBJ2-2; CDR3 protein: CASSGQANTGELFF; CDR3 DNA: TGTGCCAGCAGTGGTCAGGCGAACACCGGGGAGCTGTTTTTT
CDR3 length: 14; V gene: TRBV4-1; D gene: NA; clone size: NA; J gene: TRBJ2-7; CDR3 protein: CASSPPGGKYEQYF; CDR3 DNA: TGCGCCAGCAGCCCCCCTGGCGGGAAATACGAGCAGTACTTC
CDR3 length: 14; V gene: TRBV14; D gene: TRBD1; clone size: NA; J gene: TRBJ2-2; CDR3 protein: CASSKDRYTGELFF; CDR3 DNA: TGTGCCAGCAGCAAGGACAGGTACACCGGGGAGCTGTTTTTT
CDR3 length: 20; V gene: TRBV27; D gene: NA; clone size: NA; J gene: TRBJ1-5; CDR3 protein: CASRNTFGGLRQGLNQPQHF; CDR3 DNA: TGTGCCAGCAGAAATACCTTTGGGGGCCTCCGGCAGGGTCTCAATCAGCCCCAGCATTTT
CDR3 length: 15; V gene: TRBV12-1; D gene: NA; clone size: NA; J gene: TRBJ2-2; CDR3 protein: CASSFWGLHTGELFF; CDR3 DNA: TGTGCCAGCAGCTTTTGGGGACTTCACACCGGGGAGCTGTTTTTT